This T cell receptor beta chain was observed in a study of blood T cell repertoires in COVID-19. For the study at large: From the United States, Italy and Spain came samples of acute and convalescent COVID-19. Nucleic acid was either cDNA or gDNA, and it came from T cells, B-cell-depleted T cells, or PBMCs.

Methods used by the authors: Nucleated cell counts were estimated from reference gene primer amplification. Some clones are missing from TCRdb's copy, which holds only in-frame ones; the method was immunoSEQ multiplex PCR. V, J and clone size are taken as reported in that table, and D and trimming were inferred from the DNA itself. The table has around 42,000 clones, 70% to 90% seen once. Looked up from germline, CDR1 is LNHDA and CDR2 is SQIVND (reference sequence). V shed 6 bases, J shed 9 bases, and the junction held 11 bases outside the gene matches. This CDR3 comprises 14 residues. The sequenced sample consisted of peripheral blood. The source is a woman in her seventies in a cohort sampled during active COVID-19. J is TRBJ2-1 and V is TRBV19; 7 nucleotides agree with TRBD1. As DNA, the CDR3 is TGTGCCAGTAGCCGGGACAGTCCTTCGGGTGAGCAGTTCTTC. Protein product: CASSRDSPSGEQFF.